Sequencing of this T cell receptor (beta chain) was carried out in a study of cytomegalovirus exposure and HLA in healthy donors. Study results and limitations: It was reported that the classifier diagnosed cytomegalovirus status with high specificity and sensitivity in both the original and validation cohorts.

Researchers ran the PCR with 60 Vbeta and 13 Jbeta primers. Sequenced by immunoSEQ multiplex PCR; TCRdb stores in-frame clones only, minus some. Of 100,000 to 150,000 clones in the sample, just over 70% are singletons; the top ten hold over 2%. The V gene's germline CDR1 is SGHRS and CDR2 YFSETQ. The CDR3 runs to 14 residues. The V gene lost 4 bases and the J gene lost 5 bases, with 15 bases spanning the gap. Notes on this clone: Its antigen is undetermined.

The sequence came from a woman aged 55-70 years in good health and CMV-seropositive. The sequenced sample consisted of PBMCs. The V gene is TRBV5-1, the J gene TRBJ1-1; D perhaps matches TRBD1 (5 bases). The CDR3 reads CASSPRELRTEAFF. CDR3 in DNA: TGCGCCAGCAGCCCCAGGGAATTAAGGACTGAAGCTTTCTTT. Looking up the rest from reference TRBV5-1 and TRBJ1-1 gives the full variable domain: KAGVTQTPRYLIKTRGQQVTLSCSPISGHRSVSWYQQTPGQGLQFLFEYFSETQRNKGNFPGRFSGRQFSNSRSEMNVSTLELGDSALYLCASSPRELRTEAFFGQGTRLTVV.